The entry below describes one T cell receptor (beta chain). As yet, its antigen is unknown. This record belongs to a study of spatial heterogeneity in lung cancer. At the level of the study: Detected sequences consistently included more beta-chain ones than alpha-chain ones.

In the library, each TCR cDNA molecule bore its own unique molecular identifier. TCRdb reprocessed the 5' RACE reads with MiXCR, giving one entry per CDR3 protein. The data contain about 48,000 distinct CDR3 sequences, over 4.5% of them singletons. Study observations and caveats: The study found ubiquitous expanded tumor TCRs in blood more at resection than follow-up.

Time point noted: sample taken at primary tumor resection. Samples came from 70 to 80 TRACERx patients with untreated early-stage lung cancer. V lost 0 bases and J 2 bases, leaving 12 bases between the germline ends. The CDR3 sequence is 16 residues long. Sequenced here: PBMCs, sampled at surgery. This chain connects TRBV12-3 or TRBV12-4 to TRBJ2-3; TRBD2 is a possible D gene (5 bases). This receptor was identified in a male donor with early-stage non-small cell lung cancer. CDR3 region: CASSLALQRNTDTQYF. The CDR3 nucleotides read TGTGCCAGCAGTTTAGCGCTTCAGCGGAACACAGATACGCAGTATTTT.